This TCR beta chain was captured by sequencing in a study of T cell repertoires in cytomegalovirus infection. This clonotype was picked up a small number of times. In TCRdb, the reads were re-called with MiXCR into one record per CDR3 protein. The sample carries over 300,000 distinct CDR3 sequences, 8% to 9.5% recorded once. This CDR3 has 13 residues. Trimming stripped 5 bases from V and 8 bases from J, with 15 bases between. The V gene's germline CDR1 is DFQATT and CDR2 SNEGSKA (reference sequence). Sequenced input: PBMCs. This TCR was recovered from a human donor in good health (CMV status not recorded). Some clones in this sample may be carry-over from other donors' samples. The rearrangement links TRBV20-1 to TRBJ1-4, with D uncertain. CDR3 amino acids: CSAFTRVGEKLFF. CDR3 sequence (DNA): TGCAGTGCTTTTACAAGGGTTGGGGAAAAACTGTTTTTT.